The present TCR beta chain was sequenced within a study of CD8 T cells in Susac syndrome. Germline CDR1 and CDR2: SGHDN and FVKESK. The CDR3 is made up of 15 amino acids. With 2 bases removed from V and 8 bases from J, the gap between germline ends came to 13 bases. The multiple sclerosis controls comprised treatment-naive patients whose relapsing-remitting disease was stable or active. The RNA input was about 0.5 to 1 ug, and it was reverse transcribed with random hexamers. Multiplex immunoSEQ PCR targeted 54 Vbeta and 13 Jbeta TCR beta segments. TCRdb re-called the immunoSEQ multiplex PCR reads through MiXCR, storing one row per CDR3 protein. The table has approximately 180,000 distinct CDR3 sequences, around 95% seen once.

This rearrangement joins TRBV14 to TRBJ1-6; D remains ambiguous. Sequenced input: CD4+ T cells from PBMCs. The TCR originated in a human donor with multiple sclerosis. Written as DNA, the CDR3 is TGTGCCAGCAGCCAACTAGGGAGGTTGGATTCACCCCTCCACTTT. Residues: CASSQLGRLDSPLHF. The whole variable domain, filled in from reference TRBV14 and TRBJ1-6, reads EAGVTQFPSHSVIEKGQTVTLRCDPISGHDNLYWYRRVMGKEIKFLLHFVKESKQDESGMPNNRFLAERTGGTYSTLKVQPAELEDSGVYFCASSQLGRLDSPLHFGNGTRLTVT.